This entry features one T cell receptor beta chain sequence. The data were taken from a study of blood T cell repertoires in COVID-19. Measured with immunoSEQ multiplex PCR; TCRdb has only the in-frame clones, and not every one. The table lists roughly 390,000 clones, less than 85% of them singletons. The CDR3 is 16 residues long. Germline V gene sequence: CDR1 LNHDA, CDR2 SQIVND (reference sequence). With V trimmed by 6 bases and J by 0 bases, 5 bases remained unmatched. The clonotype comes from a woman in her late teens or twenties with acute or convalescent COVID-19. The rearrangement links TRBV19 to TRBJ1-4; 9 nucleotides match TRBD1. Source material: peripheral blood. The CDR3: CASRTTGGSTNEKLFF. In nucleotides, the CDR3 is TGTGCCAGTAGGACGACAGGGGGGTCAACTAATGAAAAACTGTTTTTT.